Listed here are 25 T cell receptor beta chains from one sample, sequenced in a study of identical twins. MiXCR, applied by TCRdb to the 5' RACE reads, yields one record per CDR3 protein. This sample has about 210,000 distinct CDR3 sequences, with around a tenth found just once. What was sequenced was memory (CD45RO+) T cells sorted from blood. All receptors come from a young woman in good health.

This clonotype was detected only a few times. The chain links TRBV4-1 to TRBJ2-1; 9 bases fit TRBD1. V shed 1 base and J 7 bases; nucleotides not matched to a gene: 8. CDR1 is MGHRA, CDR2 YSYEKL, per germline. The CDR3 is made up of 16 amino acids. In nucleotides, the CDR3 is TGCGCCAGCAGCCAAGTGGGACAGGGAGGTGGGAATGAGCAGTTCTTC. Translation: CASSQVGQGGGNEQFF.

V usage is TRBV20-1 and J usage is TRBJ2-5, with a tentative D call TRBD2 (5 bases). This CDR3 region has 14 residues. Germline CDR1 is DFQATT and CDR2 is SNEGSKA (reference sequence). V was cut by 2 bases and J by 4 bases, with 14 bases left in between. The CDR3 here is CSARTSRSGETQYF. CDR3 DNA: TGCAGTGCTAGAACATCCAGGAGCGGAGAGACCCAGTACTTC.

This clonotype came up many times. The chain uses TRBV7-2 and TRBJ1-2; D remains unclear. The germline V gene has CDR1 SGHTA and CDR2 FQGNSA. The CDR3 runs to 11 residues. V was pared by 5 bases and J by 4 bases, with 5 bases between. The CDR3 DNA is TGTGCCAGCAGCCCATCCTATGGCTACACCTTC. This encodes CASSPSYGYTF. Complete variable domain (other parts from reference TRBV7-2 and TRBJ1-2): GAGVSQSPSNKVTEKGKDVELRCDPISGHTALYWYRQSLGQGLEFLIYFQGNSAPDKSGLPSDRFSAERTGGSVSTLTIQRTQQEDSAVYLCASSPSYGYTFGSGTRLTVV.

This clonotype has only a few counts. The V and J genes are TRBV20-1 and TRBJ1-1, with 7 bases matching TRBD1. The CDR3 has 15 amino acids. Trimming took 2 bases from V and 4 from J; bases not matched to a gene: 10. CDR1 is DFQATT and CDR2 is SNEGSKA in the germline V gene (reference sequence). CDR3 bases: TGCAGTGCTAGAAACCCTACAGGGGTGGGCACTGAAGCTTTCTTT. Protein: CSARNPTGVGTEAFF.

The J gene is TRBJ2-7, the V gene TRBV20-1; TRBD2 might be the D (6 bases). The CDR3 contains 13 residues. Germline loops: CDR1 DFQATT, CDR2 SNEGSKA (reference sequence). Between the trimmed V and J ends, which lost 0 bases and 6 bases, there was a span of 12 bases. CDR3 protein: CSARDGGRVEQYF. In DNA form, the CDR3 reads TGCAGTGCTAGAGATGGAGGGAGAGTCGAGCAGTACTTC.

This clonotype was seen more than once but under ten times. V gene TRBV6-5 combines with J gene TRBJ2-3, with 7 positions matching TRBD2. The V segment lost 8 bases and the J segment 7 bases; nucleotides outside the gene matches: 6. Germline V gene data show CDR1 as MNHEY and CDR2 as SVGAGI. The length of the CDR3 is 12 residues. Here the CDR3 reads CASGRALNTQYF. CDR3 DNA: TGTGCCAGCGGGAGGGCCTTGAATACGCAGTATTTT.

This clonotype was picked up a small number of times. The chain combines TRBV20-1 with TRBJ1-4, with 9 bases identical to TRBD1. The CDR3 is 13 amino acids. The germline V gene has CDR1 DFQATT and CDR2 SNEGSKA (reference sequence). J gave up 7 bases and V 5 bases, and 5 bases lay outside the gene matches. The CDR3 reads CSAYDRGVEKLFF. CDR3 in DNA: TGCAGTGCTTATGACAGGGGGGTTGAAAAACTGTTTTTT.

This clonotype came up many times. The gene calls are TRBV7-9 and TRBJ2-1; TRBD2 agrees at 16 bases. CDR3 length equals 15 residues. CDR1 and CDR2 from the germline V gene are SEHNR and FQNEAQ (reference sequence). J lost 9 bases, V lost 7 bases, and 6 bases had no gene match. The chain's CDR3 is CASNTGLAGGREQFF. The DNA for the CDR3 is TGTGCCAGCAACACGGGACTAGCGGGGGGGCGTGAGCAGTTCTTC.

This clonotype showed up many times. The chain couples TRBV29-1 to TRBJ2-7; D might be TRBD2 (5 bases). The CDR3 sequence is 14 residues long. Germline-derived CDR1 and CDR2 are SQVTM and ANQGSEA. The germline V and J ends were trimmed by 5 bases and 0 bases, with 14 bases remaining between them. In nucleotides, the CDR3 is TGCAGCGTTCTAACAGCGGATAGCTCCTACGAGCAGTACTTC. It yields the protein CSVLTADSSYEQYF.

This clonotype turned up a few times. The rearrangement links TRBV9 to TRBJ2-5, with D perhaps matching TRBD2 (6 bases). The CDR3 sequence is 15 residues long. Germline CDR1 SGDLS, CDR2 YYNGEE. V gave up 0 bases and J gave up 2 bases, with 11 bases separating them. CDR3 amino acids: CASSVGGISQETQYF. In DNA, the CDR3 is TGTGCCAGCAGCGTAGGCGGGATCAGTCAAGAGACCCAGTACTTC.

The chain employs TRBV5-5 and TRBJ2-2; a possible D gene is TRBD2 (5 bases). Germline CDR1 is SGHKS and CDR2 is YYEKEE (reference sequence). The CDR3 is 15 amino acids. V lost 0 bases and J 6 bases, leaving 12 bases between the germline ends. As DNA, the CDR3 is TGTGCCAGCAGCTTGGAGGTTCACGGGGCCGGGGAGCTGTTTTTT. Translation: CASSLEVHGAGELFF.

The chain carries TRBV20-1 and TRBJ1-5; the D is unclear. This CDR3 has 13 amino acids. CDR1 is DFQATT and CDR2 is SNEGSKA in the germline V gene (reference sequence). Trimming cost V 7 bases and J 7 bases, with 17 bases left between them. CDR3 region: CSVKDPGRQPQHF. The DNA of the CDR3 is TGCAGTGTTAAAGATCCCGGGCGGCAGCCCCAGCATTTT.

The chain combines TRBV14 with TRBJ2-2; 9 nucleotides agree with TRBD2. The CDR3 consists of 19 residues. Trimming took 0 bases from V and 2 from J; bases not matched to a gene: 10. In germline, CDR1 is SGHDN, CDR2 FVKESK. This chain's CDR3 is CASSQDRGPSGVNTGELFF. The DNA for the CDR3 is TGTGCCAGCAGCCAAGATCGGGGCCCTAGCGGGGTCAACACCGGGGAGCTGTTTTTT.

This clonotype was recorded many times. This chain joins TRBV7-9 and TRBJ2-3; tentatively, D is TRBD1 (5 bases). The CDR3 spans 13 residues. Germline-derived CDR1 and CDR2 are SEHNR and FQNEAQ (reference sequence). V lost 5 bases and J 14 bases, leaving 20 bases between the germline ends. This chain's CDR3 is CASSREGQGNRYF. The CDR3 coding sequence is TGTGCCAGCAGCCGCGAAGGACAAGGGAATAGGTATTTT.

CDR3 bases: TGCGCCAGCAGCTCCGCTACTAGCGCGGAGACCCAGTACTTC. Its translation is CASSSATSAETQYF. The V and J genes are TRBV5-1 and TRBJ2-5; TRBD2 matches at 7 bases. Unmatched junction bases numbered 7, after V lost 3 bases and J lost 5 bases. CDR3 size: 14 residues. Germline V CDR1 and CDR2: SGHRS, YFSETQ.

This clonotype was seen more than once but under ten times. The CDR3 coding sequence is TGTGCCATGACTAGCGCCAACACAGATACGCAGTATTTT. It encodes CAMTSANTDTQYF. The chain joins TRBV10-3 to TRBJ2-3, with 8 bases matching TRBD2. CDR1 ENHRY and CDR2 SYGVKD come from the germline V gene. This CDR3 is built from 13 residues. V shed 9 bases and J 2 bases; nucleotides not matched to a gene: 4.

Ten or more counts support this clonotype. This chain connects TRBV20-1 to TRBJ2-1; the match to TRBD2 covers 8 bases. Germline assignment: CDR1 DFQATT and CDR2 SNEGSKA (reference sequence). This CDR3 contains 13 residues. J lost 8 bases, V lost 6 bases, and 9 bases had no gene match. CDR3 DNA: TGCAGTGCCCCGGGACTAGGGGTGGATGAGCAGTTCTTC. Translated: CSAPGLGVDEQFF.

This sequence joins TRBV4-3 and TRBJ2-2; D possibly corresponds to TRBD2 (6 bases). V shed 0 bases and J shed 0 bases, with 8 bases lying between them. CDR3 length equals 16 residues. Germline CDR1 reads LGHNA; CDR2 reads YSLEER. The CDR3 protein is CASSQEAGTNTGELFF. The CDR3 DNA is TGCGCCAGCAGCCAAGAGGCGGGGACGAACACCGGGGAGCTGTTTTTT.

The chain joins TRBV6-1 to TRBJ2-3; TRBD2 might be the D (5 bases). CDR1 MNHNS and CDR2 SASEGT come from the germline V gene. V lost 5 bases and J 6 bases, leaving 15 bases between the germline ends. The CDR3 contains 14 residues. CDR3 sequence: CASSPSTRADTQYF. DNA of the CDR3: TGTGCCAGCAGTCCCTCTACTAGAGCGGATACGCAGTATTTT.

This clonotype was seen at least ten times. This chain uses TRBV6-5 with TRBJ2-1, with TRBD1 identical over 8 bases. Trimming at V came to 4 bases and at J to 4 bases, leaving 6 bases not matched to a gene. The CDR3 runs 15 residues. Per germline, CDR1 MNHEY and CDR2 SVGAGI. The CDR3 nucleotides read TGTGCCAGCAGTTCGGGACAGGCGACATACAATGAGCAGTTCTTC. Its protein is CASSSGQATYNEQFF.

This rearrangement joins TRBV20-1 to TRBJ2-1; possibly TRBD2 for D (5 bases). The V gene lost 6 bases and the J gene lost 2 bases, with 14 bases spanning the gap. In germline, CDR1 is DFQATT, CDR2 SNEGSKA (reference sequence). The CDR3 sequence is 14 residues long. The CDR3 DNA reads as TGCAGTGCCCCTATGCGGGCAACCTACAATGAGCAGTTCTTC. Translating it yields CSAPMRATYNEQFF.

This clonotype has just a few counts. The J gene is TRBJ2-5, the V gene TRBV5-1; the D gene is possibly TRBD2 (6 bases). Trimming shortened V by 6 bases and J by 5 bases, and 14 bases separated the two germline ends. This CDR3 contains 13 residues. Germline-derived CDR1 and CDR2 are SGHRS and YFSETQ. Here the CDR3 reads CASTKGRDETQYF. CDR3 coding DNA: TGCGCCAGCACCAAAGGGCGGGATGAGACCCAGTACTTC.

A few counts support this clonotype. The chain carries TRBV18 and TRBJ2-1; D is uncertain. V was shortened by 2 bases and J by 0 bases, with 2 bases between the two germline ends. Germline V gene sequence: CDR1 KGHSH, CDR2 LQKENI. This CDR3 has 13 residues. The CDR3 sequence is CASSPDSYNEQFF. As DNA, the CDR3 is TGTGCCAGCTCACCAGACTCCTACAATGAGCAGTTCTTC. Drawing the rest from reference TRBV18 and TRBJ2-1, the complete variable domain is NAGVMQNPRHLVRRRGQEARLRCSPMKGHSHVYWYRQLPEEGLKFMVYLQKENIIDESGMPKERFSAEFPKEGPSILRIQQVVRGDSAAYFCASSPDSYNEQFFGPGTRLTVL.

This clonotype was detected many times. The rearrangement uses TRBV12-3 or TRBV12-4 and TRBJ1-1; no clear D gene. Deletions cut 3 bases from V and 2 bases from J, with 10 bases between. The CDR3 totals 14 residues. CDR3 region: CASSFTEGNTEAFF. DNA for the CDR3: TGTGCCAGCAGTTTTACGGAGGGAAACACTGAAGCTTTCTTT.

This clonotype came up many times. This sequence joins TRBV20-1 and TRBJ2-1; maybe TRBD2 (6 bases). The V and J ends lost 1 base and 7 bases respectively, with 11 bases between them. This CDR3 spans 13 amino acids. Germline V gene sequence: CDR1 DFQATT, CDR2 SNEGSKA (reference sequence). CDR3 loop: CSARAQLANEQFF. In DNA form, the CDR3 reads TGCAGTGCTAGAGCACAACTAGCTAATGAGCAGTTCTTC.